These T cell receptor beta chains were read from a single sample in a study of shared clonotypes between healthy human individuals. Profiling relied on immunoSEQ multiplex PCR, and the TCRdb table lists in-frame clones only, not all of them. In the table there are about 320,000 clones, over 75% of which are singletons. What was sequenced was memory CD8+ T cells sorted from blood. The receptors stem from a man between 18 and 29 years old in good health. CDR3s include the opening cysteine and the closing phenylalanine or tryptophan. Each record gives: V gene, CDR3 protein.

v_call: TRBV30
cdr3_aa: CAWSGEAGANVLTF

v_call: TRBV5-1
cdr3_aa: CASSLAWQAETQYF

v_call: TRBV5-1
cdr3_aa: CASSSGTSGSSYNEQFF

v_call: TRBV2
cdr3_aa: CASSDYQGLYGYTF

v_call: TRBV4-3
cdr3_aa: CASSPTSGGLNTEAFF

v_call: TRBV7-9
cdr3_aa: CASSPDRVAEKLFF

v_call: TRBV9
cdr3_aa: CASSDRDNEQFF

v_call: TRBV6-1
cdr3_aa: CASSGEGNSPLHF

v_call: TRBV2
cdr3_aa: CASRGGDSYEQYF

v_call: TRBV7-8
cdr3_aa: CASSHSFLGLLNTGELFF

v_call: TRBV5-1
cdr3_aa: CASSFGREVSNYGYTF

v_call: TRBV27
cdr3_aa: CASSLRLGLNEQFF

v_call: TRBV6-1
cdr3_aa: CASSEVASGGDTQFF